This T cell receptor (beta chain) was captured in a study of blood T cell repertoires in COVID-19. Per the study methods: Estimation of nucleated cell counts relied on the amplification of reference gene primers. The assay was immunoSEQ multiplex PCR, and TCRdb's table has in-frame clones only and misses some. V, J and clone size are those of that table, while D and trimming were read from the DNA. The table includes around 25,000 clones, over 75% detected once. V was cut by 6 bases and J by 8 bases, with 11 bases left in between. The CDR3 runs to 12 residues. In germline, CDR1 is MDHEN, CDR2 SYDVKM. Sequencing input: peripheral blood. The V call is TRBV28, the J call TRBJ2-1; unclear D gene. The source is a woman aged 45-65 years with active COVID-19. This chain's CDR3 is CASSLMVDEQFF. The CDR3 DNA sequence: TGTGCCAGCAGCCTAATGGTGGATGAGCAGTTCTTC. Full variable domain (missing parts from reference TRBV28 and TRBJ2-1): DVKVTQSSRYLVKRTGEKVFLECVQDMDHENMFWYRQDPGLGLRLIYFSYDVKMKEKGDIPEGYSVSREKKERFSLILESASTNQTSMYLCASSLMVDEQFFGPGTRLTVL.